Listed below are T cell receptor beta chains from one sample, sequenced in a study of multiple sclerosis patients with progressive multifocal leukoencephalopathy. This table comes from immunoSEQ multiplex PCR, and its TCRdb copy is limited to in-frame clones, with some not included. The table includes some 28,000 clones, around 85% detected once. The sample consisted of PBMCs, taken from a patient treated with natalizumab. The receptors were gathered from a woman in her twenties or thirties with progressive multifocal leukoencephalopathy. CDR3s include the opening cysteine and the closing phenylalanine or tryptophan. D genes are given only for firm matches. Rows may omit the clone size; those that give it use once, few, many or a size class.

CDR3 DNA	CDR3 protein	CDR3 length	J gene	D gene	clone size	V gene
TGTGCCAGCGGCGAGGGGGCGAGGGGCAATCAGCCCCAGCATTTT	CASGEGARGNQPQHF	15	TRBJ1-5	TRBD1	-	TRBV5-6
TGTGCCAGCAGTCACTCGAGGGGCGATTACAATGAGCAGTTCTTC	CASSHSRGDYNEQFF	15	TRBJ2-1	-	-	TRBV27
TGTGCCAGCAGCGTAGGGGGTGGTAGCCATCAGACCCAGTACTTC	CASSVGGGSHQTQYF	15	TRBJ2-5	-	-	TRBV9
TGTGCCAGCGTCCCCGGGGGCGGCCCTAGCACAGATACGCAGTATTTT	CASVPGGGPSTDTQYF	16	TRBJ2-3	-	-	TRBV7-2
TGTGCCAGCAGGTCCGGGACAGTAAGCTACGAGCAGTACTTC	CASRSGTVSYEQYF	14	TRBJ2-7	TRBD1	-	TRBV28
TGTGCCAGCAGCTTCCTCCGGGACAGGGCCAACGAGCAGTACTTC	CASSFLRDRANEQYF	15	TRBJ2-7	TRBD1	-	TRBV7-8
TGTGCCAGCAGCTTAAGACACCTCGCAGATACGCAGTATTTT	CASSLRHLADTQYF	14	TRBJ2-3	-	once	TRBV7-3
TGTGCCAGCAGCACGCAGCGGGGGGAACCCCCGAATACGCAGTATTTT	CASSTQRGEPPNTQYF	16	TRBJ2-3	TRBD2	-	TRBV9
TGTGCCAGCAGCTTAGCCCTAATCGGGGAGCTGTTTTTT	CASSLALIGELFF	13	TRBJ2-2	-	-	TRBV7-9
TGTGCCAGCAGCCAGCGGGGTAGGAACTATGGCTACACCTTC	CASSQRGRNYGYTF	14	TRBJ1-2	-	-	TRBV27
TGTGCCAGCAGTTCGTCCCGTGAAAAACTGTTTTTT	CASSSSREKLFF	12	TRBJ1-4	-	large	TRBV7-9
TGTGCCAGCAGTTTCTGGTCCGGGACAGGGGGAAACACCGGGGAGCTGTTTTTT	CASSFWSGTGGNTGELFF	18	TRBJ2-2	TRBD1	-	TRBV5-6
TGCAGCGTCGGGAGTTCAGATACGCAGTATTTT	CSVGSSDTQYF	11	TRBJ2-3	-	-	TRBV29-1
TGTGCCAGCAGTTACACACCCTACGAGCAGTACTTC	CASSYTPYEQYF	12	TRBJ2-7	-	-	TRBV2
TGTGCCAGCAGCCCCCATCCCTTATACTATGGCTACACCTTC	CASSPHPLYYGYTF	14	TRBJ1-2	-	-	TRBV5-4
TGTGCCAGCTCCTGGGAGGGGCCACCATACAATGAGCAGTTCTTC	CASSWEGPPYNEQFF	15	TRBJ2-1	TRBD2	-	TRBV27
TGTGCCAGCTCACCACCACTCGGGTCCTCCTACGAGCAGTACTTC	CASSPPLGSSYEQYF	15	TRBJ2-7	-	-	TRBV18
TGTGCCAGCAGCTTAAGGGCAGGGGACACAGATACGCAGTATTTT	CASSLRAGDTDTQYF	15	TRBJ2-3	-	-	TRBV13
TGTGCCAGCAGCGCGCCGGGACTAGCGGGAGTCTACGAGCAGTACTTC	CASSAPGLAGVYEQYF	16	TRBJ2-7	TRBD2	-	TRBV5-6
TGTGCCAGCAGCGTAGTCAAGCGGAGCACAGATACGCAGTATTTT	CASSVVKRSTDTQYF	15	TRBJ2-3	-	-	TRBV9
TGTGCCACCAAGGACAGGGAGCACACTGAAGCTTTCTTT	CATKDREHTEAFF	13	TRBJ1-1	TRBD1	-	TRBV6-1
TGTGCCAGCAGTTCCTTAGCGGGGGGGCCCGATACGCAGTATTTT	CASSSLAGGPDTQYF	15	TRBJ2-3	TRBD2	-	TRBV6-5
TGTGCCAGCAGCTTGGGGGCTAGCGGGGTATACGAGCAGTACTTC	CASSLGASGVYEQYF	15	TRBJ2-7	TRBD2	-	TRBV5-4
TGCAGTGCTAGAGAGTACAATGAGCAGTTCTTC	CSAREYNEQFF	11	TRBJ2-1	-	-	TRBV20-1
TGTGCCTGGAGTGTTGAAAACTTCGGGTTTTCACCCCTCCACTTT	CAWSVENFGFSPLHF	15	TRBJ1-6	-	once	TRBV30
TGTGCCAGCAGCTTGTCGTTCGGGGAGCTGTTTTTT	CASSLSFGELFF	12	TRBJ2-2	-	-	TRBV5-6
TGTGCCATCAGCCAAGGTGGGGGCTACACCTTC	CAISQGGGYTF	11	TRBJ1-2	-	-	TRBV10-3
TGTGCCAGCAGTGAGGGTGGGAGCAATCAGCCCCAGCATTTT	CASSEGGSNQPQHF	14	TRBJ1-5	-	-	TRBV6-5
TGTGCCAGCTCACCCGGAACTCTCGGGACAGGGCCGGGGTACGAGCAGTACTTC	CASSPGTLGTGPGYEQYF	18	TRBJ2-7	TRBD1	-	TRBV18
TGTGCCAGACAGGGTGAGGGCCAAGAGACCCAGTACTTC	CARQGEGQETQYF	13	TRBJ2-5	-	-	TRBV2
TGTGCCAGCAGCCTAGGGGAGATTTCTGGGGCCAACGTCCTGACTTTC	CASSLGEISGANVLTF	16	TRBJ2-6	-	-	TRBV2
TGTGCCAGCAGCCCCCGGACTAGCGGGAGTAGGGGTGAGCAGTTCTTC	CASSPRTSGSRGEQFF	16	TRBJ2-1	TRBD2	few	TRBV11-2
TGTGCCAGCAGAATCTCGGGCCTGGGGGAAAAACTGTTTTTT	CASRISGLGEKLFF	14	TRBJ1-4	-	-	TRBV28
TGTGCCAGCAGCTTGGAGGGACTCCTGACGGCCGGGGAGCTGTTTTTT	CASSLEGLLTAGELFF	16	TRBJ2-2	-	-	TRBV7-8
TGTGCCTGGAGTAGGGACTCTGGAAACACCATATATTTT	CAWSRDSGNTIYF	13	TRBJ1-3	-	once	TRBV30
TGCGCCAGCAGCTTGGCCCAAACCACAGATACGCAGTATTTT	CASSLAQTTDTQYF	14	TRBJ2-3	-	-	TRBV5-1
TGTGCCAGCAGCTGGACTAGCGGGGGCTACGAGCAGTACTTC	CASSWTSGGYEQYF	14	TRBJ2-7	TRBD2	-	TRBV11-2
TGCAGCGCCGGGACACTGAACACCGGGGAGCTGTTTTTT	CSAGTLNTGELFF	13	TRBJ2-2	-	-	TRBV29-1
TGTGCCAGCAGTTTACTTGCCGGACAGGGGAAGCAGTACTTC	CASSLLAGQGKQYF	14	TRBJ2-7	TRBD1	-	TRBV28
TGTGCCAGCTCAGCCGGGTCGCACTCCTACGAGCAGTACTTC	CASSAGSHSYEQYF	14	TRBJ2-7	-	once	TRBV18
TGTGCCAGTAGCGACAGATGGACTGAAGCTTTCTTT	CASSDRWTEAFF	12	TRBJ1-1	-	-	TRBV2
TGTGCCAGCATAAAGGCGGCGATGAACACTGAAGCTTTCTTT	CASIKAAMNTEAFF	14	TRBJ1-1	-	-	TRBV2